This T cell receptor beta chain derives from a study of blood T cell repertoires in COVID-19. Study details: The origin of the acute and convalescent COVID-19 samples was the United States, Italy and Spain.

Study processing details: Reference gene primer amplification gave nucleated cell count estimates. The method was immunoSEQ multiplex PCR; TCRdb's version includes in-frame clones alone and lacks a portion of them. V, J and clone size are taken as reported in that table, and D and trimming were inferred from the DNA itself. The data contain about 85,000 clones, roughly 89% of them singletons. The receptor was derived from a woman aged 80 or older with active or convalescent COVID-19. The sample was peripheral blood.

CDR3 nucleotide sequence: TGTGCCAGCAGCGTAGTCATGGGTAGCGGGCAGTACTCTAATGGGGAGCTGTTTTTT. Translation gives CASSVVMGSGQYSNGELFF. The chain links TRBV9 to TRBJ2-2, with 7 bases fitting TRBD2. The CDR3 sequence is 19 residues long. J was trimmed by 8 bases and V by 0 bases; bases with no gene match: 19. CDR1 is SGDLS, CDR2 YYNGEE, per germline.